This T cell receptor (beta chain) was observed in a study of T cell responses to AZD1222 COVID-19 vaccine (dated by TCRdb to about 2021). Turning to the overall study: TCR sequencing was performed for about 250 trial participants, of whom about 200 were given two doses of AZD1222 and approximately 25 were given two doses of MenACWY control vaccine. Trial participants were enrolled by age into subgroups of 18-55, 56-69 and 70-plus years, and around 140, 26 and 57 TCR-sequenced participants, respectively, were included in these subgroups. The investigation overall reported the following: In the small 56-69-year group, the increase in depth fell short of significance, most likely because of low power. No day 14 peak-response samples were available, so repertoires were characterized only after the peak T cell response. Reportedly, close to half of the unique spike-specific TCRs recognized epitopes lying outside the regions that are mutated in the B.1.351 and B.1.1.7 variants. Conclusions about previously exposed vaccinees were limited because only a handful of AZD1222 recipients were SARS-CoV-2 seropositive at baseline. After two AZD1222 doses, spike-specific TCR breadth and depth were significantly higher than at day 0 and than in MenACWY recipients. Most participants were white British and females outnumbered males, and the authors suggested that clonal diversity may have been underestimated. Vaccine-associated CD4 TCRs spanned the whole spike protein, with dominant responses in regions 160-218 and 743-854.

The CDR3 regions of human TCRbeta chains were analyzed by immunosequencing. For the original study's pipeline: TCRs in the repertoires were compared against a reference library of SARS-CoV-2-specific TCRs that had been generated with the MIRA antigen-specificity platform. Breadth was defined as the fraction of unique TCRs that were SARS-CoV-2-associated, and depth was defined as the fraction of total T cells that were SARS-CoV-2-associated. Using the MIRA data, every spike-specific TCR was mapped to the spike region that the TCR reacted to and assigned to either a CD4 or a CD8 class. Log10-transformed breadth and depth values were compared by one-way ANOVA with Sidak's multiple comparisons tests. The clones in this table, taken by TCRdb from immuneACCESS, are in-frame only. Not every clone is retained; where verified, under half of the shortfall comes from an unresolved V gene, and the cause of the rest is unknown. V, J and clone size are those of that table, while D and trimming were read from the DNA. Across this sample there are about 200,000 clones, with just over 90% seen only once. The top ten clonotypes cover approximately 3.7% of the sample.

To note about this clone: The specificity of this receptor is unknown. No much larger clone is present one base from it, and per-base qualities are unavailable.

Sequences MNHEY (CDR1) and SMNVEV (CDR2) are obtained from the germline V gene (reference sequence). The CDR3 has 14 amino acids, counting the end cysteine and phenylalanine. Solely the CDR3 DNA is kept, with 42 bases framed from the first base. Trimming takes 5 bases off V and 5 bases off J; junction bases not matched to a gene: 5. In light of the paper, this sample's time point label describes: about 28 days (+/-7) after the second vaccine dose. AZD1222 recipients given second doses at about 4 weeks or at about 12 weeks were pooled, since spike-specific TCR depth and breadth were not found to differ between the two schedules. Samples from vaccinated people were obtained from the UK trials COV001 and COV002, which included a single-blind randomized controlled phase 2/3 trial of AZD1222 (ChAdOx1 nCoV-19) in healthy adults. For TCRbeta chain sequencing, PBMC samples from trial participants were taken at day 0 and at day 28 after the second dose.

The chain joins TRBV27 to TRBJ2-2, and TRBD1 aligns with 7 junction nucleotides. This clonotype originated in an adult who received the AZD1222 COVID-19 vaccine. The sample here was peripheral blood, taken 28 days after the second AZD1222 dose. At the DNA level, the sequence is TGTGCCAGCAGTACCGGGACAGATACCGGGGAGCTGTTTTTT. Its coded protein is CASSTGTDTGELFF.